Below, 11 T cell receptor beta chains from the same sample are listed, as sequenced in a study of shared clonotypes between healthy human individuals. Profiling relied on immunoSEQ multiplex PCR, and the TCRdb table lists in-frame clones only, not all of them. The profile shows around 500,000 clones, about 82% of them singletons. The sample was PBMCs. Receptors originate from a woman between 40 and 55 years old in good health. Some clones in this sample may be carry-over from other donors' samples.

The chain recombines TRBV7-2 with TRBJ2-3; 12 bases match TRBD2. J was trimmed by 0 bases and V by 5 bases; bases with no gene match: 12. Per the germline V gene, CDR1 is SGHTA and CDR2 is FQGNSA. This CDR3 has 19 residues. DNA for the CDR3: TGTGCCAGCAGCCCGAGACTAGCGGGAGAACTGATAAGCACAGATACGCAGTATTTT. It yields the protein CASSPRLAGELISTDTQYF. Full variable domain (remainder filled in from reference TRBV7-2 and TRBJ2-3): GAGVSQSPSNKVTEKGKDVELRCDPISGHTALYWYRQSLGQGLEFLIYFQGNSAPDKSGLPSDRFSAERTGGSVSTLTIQRTQQEDSAVYLCASSPRLAGELISTDTQYFGPGTRLTVL.

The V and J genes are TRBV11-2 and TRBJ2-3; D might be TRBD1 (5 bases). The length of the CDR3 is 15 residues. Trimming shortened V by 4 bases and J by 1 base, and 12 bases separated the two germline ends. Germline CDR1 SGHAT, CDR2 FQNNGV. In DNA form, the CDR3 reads TGTGCCAGCAGCTCCTCAGTGGGGCGCACAGATACGCAGTATTTT. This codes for CASSSSVGRTDTQYF.

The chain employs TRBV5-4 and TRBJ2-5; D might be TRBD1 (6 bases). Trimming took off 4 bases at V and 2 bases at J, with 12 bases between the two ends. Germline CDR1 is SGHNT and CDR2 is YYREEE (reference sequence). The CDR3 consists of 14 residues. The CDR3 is CASSVGQRQETQYF. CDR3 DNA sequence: TGTGCCAGCAGCGTTGGACAGAGACAAGAGACCCAGTACTTC.

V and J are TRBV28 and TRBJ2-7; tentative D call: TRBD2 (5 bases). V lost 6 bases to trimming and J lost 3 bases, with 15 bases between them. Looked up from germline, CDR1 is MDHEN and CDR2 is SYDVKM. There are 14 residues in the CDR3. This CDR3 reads CASSRLAAYYEQYF. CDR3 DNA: TGTGCCAGCAGCCGGCTAGCAGCGTACTACGAGCAGTACTTC.

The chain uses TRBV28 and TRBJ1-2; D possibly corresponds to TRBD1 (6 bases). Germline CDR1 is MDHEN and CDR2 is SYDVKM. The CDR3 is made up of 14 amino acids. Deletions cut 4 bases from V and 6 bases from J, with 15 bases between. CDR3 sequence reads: CASSSPGTWHGYTF. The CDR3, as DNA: TGTGCCAGCAGTTCTCCCGGGACATGGCATGGCTACACCTTC.

The CDR3 is CASSQGAGRWEETQYF. In nucleotides, the CDR3 is TGCGCCAGCAGCCAAGGAGCAGGACGGTGGGAAGAGACCCAGTACTTC. V is TRBV4-1 and J is TRBJ2-5; unclear D gene. Germline CDR1 MGHRA, CDR2 YSYEKL. The CDR3 sequence is 16 residues long. V lost 1 base to trimming and J lost 3 bases, with 15 bases between them.

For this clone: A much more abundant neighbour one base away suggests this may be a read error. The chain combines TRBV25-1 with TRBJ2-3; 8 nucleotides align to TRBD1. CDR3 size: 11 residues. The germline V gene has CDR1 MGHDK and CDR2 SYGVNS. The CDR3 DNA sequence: TGTGCCATCTCGACAGGGGTTACGCGGTATTTT. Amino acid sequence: CAISTGVTRYF.

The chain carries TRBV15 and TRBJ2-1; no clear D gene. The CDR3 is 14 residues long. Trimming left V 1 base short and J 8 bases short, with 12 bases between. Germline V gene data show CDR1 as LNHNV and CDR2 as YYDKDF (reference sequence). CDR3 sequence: CATSRGRLRDEQFF. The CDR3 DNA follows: TGTGCCACCAGCAGAGGACGGTTACGGGATGAGCAGTTCTTC. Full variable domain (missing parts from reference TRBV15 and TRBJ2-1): DAMVIQNPRYQVTQFGKPVTLSCSQTLNHNVMYWYQQKSSQAPKLLFHYYDKDFNNEADTPDNFQSRRPNTSFCFLDIRSPGLGDTAMYLCATSRGRLRDEQFFGPGTRLTVL.

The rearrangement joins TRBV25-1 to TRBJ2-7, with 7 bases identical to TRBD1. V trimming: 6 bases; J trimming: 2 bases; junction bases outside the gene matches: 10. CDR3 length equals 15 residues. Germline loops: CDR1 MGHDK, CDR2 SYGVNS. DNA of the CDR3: TGTGCCAGCAGCCCCTCCGGGACAGCAACCTACGAGCAGTACTTC. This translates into CASSPSGTATYEQYF.

The CDR3 bases are TGTGCCAGCAGTCACCCCAGCGGGAGCAAGACAGATACGCAGTATTTT. Its protein is CASSHPSGSKTDTQYF. The chain links TRBV28 to TRBJ2-3, with TRBD2 matching 8 bases. Per germline, CDR1 MDHEN and CDR2 SYDVKM. The CDR3 totals 16 residues. J gave up 3 bases and V 5 bases, and 10 bases lay outside the gene matches.

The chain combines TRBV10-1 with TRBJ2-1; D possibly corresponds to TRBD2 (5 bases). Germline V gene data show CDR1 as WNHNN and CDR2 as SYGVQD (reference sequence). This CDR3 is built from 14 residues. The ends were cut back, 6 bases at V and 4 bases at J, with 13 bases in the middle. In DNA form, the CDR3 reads TGCGCCAGCAGCCCCATCGGGGTTTACAATGAGCAGTTCTTC. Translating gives CASSPIGVYNEQFF.